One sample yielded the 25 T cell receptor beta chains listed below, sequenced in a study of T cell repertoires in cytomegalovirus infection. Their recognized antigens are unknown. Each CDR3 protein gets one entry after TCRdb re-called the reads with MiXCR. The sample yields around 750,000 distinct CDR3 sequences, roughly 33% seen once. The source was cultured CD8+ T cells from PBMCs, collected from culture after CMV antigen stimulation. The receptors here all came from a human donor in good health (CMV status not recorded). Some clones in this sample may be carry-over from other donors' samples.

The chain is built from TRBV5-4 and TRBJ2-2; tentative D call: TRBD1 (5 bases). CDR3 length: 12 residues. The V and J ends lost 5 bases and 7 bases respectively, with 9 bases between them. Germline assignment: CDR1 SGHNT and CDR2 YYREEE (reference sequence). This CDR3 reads CASSEGDGELFF. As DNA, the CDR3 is TGTGCCAGCAGTGAAGGGGACGGGGAGCTGTTTTTT. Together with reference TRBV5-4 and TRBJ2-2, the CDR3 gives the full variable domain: ETGVTQSPTHLIKTRGQQVTLRCSSQSGHNTVSWYQQALGQGPQFIFQYYREEENGRGNFPPRFSGLQFPNYSSELNVNALELDDSALYLCASSEGDGELFFGEGSRLTVL.

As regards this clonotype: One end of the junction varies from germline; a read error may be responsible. This chain's CDR3 is CACSWGGLAGGPGIQYF. CDR3 DNA: TGTGCCTGCAGTTGGGGTGGGCTAGCGGGGGGGCCTGGCATTCAGTACTTC. The chain has TRBV28 and TRBJ2-4, with 12 bases that match TRBD2. Germline values: CDR1 MDHEN, CDR2 SYDVKM. This CDR3 region has 17 residues.

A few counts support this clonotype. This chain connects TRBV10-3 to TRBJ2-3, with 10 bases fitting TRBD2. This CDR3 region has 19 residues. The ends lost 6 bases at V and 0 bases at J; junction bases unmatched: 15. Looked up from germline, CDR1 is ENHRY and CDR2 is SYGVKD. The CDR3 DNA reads TGTGCCATCAGAAAAATAGCGGGGGGCCCATCTTTTAGCACAGATACGCAGTATTTT. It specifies CAIRKIAGGPSFSTDTQYF.

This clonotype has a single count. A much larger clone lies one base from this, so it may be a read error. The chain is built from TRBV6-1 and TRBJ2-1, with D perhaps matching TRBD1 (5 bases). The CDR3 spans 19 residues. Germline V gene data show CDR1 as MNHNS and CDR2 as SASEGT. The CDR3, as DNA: TGTACCAGCAGTGAAGAGGTGGGCAGGGTTGGGCTCCTAGACAATGAGCAGTTCTTC. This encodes CTSSEEVGRVGLLDNEQFF.

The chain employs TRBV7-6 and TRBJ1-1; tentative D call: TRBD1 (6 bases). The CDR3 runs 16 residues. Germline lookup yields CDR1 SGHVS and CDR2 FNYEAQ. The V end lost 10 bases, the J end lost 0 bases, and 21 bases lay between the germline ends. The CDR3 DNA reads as TGTGCCATCTTTATTGGGGGGGCCTACCTGAACACTGAAGCTTTCTTT. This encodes CAIFIGGAYLNTEAFF.

CDR3 in amino acids: CASSHYRSGNTIYF. CDR3 sequence (DNA): TGTGCCAGCAGCCACTACCGTTCTGGAAACACCATATATTTT. The genes are TRBV11-2 and TRBJ1-3; D gene ambiguous. From germline, CDR1 is SGHAT and CDR2 FQNNGV. V was clipped by 5 bases and J by 1 base, with 9 bases between them. CDR3 length: 14 amino acids.

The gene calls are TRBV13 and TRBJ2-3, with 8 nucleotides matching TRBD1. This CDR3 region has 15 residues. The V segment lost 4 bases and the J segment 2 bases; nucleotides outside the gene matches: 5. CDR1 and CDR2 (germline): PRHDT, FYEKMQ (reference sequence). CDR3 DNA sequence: TGTGCCAGCAGCTCTAACAGGGGGTTCACAGATACGCAGTATTTT. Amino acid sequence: CASSSNRGFTDTQYF.

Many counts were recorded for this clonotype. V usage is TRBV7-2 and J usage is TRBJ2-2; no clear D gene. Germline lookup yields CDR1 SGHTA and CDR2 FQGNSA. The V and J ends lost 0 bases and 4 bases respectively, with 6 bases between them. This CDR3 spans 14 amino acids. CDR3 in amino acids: CASSLAGITGELFF. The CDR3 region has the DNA TGTGCCAGCAGCTTAGCGGGGATCACCGGGGAGCTGTTTTTT.

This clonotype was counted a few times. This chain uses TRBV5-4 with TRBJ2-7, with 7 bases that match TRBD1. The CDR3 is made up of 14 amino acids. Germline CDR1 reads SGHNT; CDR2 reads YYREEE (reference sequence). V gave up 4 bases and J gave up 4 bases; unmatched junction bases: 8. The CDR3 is CASSETSTGYEQYF. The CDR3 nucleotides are TGTGCCAGCAGCGAAACTTCGACAGGGTACGAGCAGTACTTC.

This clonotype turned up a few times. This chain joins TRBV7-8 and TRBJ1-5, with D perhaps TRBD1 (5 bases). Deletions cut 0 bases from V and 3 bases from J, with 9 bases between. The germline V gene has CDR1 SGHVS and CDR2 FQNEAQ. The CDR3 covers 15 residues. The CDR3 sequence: CASSLATGLNQPQHF. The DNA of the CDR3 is TGTGCCAGCAGCTTAGCGACGGGGCTCAATCAGCCCCAGCATTTT.

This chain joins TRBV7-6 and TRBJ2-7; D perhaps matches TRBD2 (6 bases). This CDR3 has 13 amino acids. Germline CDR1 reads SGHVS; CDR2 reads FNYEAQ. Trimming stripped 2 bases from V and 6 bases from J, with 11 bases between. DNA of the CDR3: TGTGCCAGCAGCTTAAACCGGGACTGCGAGCAGTACTTC. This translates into CASSLNRDCEQYF.

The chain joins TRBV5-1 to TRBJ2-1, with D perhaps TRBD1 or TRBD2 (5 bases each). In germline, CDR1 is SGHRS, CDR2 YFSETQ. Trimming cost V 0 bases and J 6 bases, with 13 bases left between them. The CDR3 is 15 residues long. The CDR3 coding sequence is TGCGCCAGCAGCTTGGCCTTGAGGGGAAGCAATGAGCAGTTCTTC. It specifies CASSLALRGSNEQFF. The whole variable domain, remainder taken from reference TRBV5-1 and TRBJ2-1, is KAGVTQTPRYLIKTRGQQVTLSCSPISGHRSVSWYQQTPGQGLQFLFEYFSETQRNKGNFPGRFSGRQFSNSRSEMNVSTLELGDSALYLCASSLALRGSNEQFFGPGTRLTVL.

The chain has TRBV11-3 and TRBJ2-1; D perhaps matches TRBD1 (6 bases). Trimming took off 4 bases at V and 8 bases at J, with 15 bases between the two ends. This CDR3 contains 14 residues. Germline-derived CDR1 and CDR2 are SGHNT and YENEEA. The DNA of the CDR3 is TGTGCCAGCAGCTCGGACAGTGGCAGCGATGAGCAGTTCTTC. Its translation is CASSSDSGSDEQFF.

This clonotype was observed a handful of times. CDR3 DNA sequence: TGTGCCAGCAGCTTACGGGACAGGGAGGGCACTGAAGCTTTCTTT. Protein: CASSLRDREGTEAFF. J is TRBJ1-1 and V is TRBV7-9; 9 bases are a match to TRBD1. From germline, CDR1 is SEHNR and CDR2 FQNEAQ (reference sequence). The CDR3 covers 15 residues. The V and J ends lost 2 bases and 4 bases, in that order; junction bases with no gene match: 5.

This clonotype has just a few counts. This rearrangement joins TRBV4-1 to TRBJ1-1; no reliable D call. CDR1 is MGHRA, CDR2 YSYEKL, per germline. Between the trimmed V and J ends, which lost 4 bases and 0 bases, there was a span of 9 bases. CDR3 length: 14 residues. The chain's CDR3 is CASSPIIMNTEAFF. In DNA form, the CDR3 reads TGCGCCAGCAGCCCCATAATTATGAACACTGAAGCTTTCTTT.

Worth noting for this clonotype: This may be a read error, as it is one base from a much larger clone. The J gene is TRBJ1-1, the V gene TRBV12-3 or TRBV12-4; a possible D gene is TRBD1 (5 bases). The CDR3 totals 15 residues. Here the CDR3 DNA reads TGTGCCAGCGTATCTTACCGGGACGGGAACACTGAAGCTTTGTTT. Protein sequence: CASVSYRDGNTEALF.

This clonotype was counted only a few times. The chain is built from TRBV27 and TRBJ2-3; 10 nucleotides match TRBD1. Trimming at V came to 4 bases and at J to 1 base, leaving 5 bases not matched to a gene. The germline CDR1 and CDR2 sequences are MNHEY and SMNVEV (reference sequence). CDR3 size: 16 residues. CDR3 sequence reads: CASSSPGQGRTDTQYF. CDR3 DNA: TGTGCCAGCAGTTCCCCGGGACAGGGGCGCACAGATACGCAGTATTTT.

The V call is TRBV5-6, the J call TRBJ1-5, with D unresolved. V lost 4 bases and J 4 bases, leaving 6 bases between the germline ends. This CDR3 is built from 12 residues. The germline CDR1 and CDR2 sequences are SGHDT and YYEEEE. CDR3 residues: CASSTSNQPQHF. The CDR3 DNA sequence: TGTGCCAGCAGCACTTCGAATCAGCCCCAGCATTTT.

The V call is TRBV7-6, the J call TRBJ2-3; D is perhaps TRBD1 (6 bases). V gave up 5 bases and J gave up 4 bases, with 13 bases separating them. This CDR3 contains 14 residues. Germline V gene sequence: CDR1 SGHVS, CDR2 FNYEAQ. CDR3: CASSPVKGADTQYF. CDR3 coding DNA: TGTGCCAGCAGCCCGGTCAAGGGGGCAGATACGCAGTATTTT.

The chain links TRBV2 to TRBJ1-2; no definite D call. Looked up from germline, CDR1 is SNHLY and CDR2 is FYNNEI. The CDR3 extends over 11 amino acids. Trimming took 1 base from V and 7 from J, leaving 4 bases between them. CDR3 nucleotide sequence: TGTGCCAGCAGTGAAGTTTTTGGCTACACCTTC. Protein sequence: CASSEVFGYTF.

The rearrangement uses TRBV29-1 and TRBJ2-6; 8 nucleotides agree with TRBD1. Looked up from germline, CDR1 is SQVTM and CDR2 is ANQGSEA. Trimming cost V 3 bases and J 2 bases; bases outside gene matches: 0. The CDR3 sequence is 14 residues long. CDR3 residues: CSVETGAGANVLTF. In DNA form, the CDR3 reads TGCAGCGTTGAGACAGGGGCTGGGGCCAACGTCCTGACTTTC.

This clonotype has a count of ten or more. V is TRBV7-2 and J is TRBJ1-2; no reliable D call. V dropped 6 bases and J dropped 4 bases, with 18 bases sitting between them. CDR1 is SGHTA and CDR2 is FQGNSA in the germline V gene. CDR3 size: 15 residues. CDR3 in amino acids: CASSQNPDLFYGYTF. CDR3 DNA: TGTGCCAGCAGTCAAAATCCAGATCTATTCTATGGCTACACCTTC.

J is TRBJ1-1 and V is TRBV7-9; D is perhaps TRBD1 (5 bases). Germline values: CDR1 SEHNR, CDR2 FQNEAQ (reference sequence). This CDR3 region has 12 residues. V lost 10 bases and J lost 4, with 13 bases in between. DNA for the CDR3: TGTGCCACCGACAGACACGTCACTGAAGCTTTCTTT. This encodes CATDRHVTEAFF. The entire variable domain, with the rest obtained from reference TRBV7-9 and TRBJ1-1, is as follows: DTGVSQNPRHKITKRGQNVTFRCDPISEHNRLYWYRQTLGQGPEFLTYFQNEAQLEKSRLLSDRFSAERPKGSFSTLEIQRTEQGDSAMYLCATDRHVTEAFFGQGTRLTVV.

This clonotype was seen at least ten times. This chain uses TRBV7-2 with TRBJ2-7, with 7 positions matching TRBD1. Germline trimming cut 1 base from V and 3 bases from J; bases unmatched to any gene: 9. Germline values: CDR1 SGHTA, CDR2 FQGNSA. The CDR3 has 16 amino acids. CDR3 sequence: CASSLGIRDSNYEQYV. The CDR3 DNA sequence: TGTGCCAGCAGCTTAGGAATCCGGGACAGCAACTACGAGCAGTACGTC.

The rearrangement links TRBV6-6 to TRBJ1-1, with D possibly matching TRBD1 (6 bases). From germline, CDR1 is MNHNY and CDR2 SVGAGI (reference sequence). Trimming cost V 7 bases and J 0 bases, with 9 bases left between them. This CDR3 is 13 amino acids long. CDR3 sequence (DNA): TGTGCCAGCACTGGACAGCTGAACACTGAAGCTTTCTTT. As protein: CASTGQLNTEAFF.